A single sample is the source of the 29 T cell receptor beta chains below, sequenced in a study of cytomegalovirus exposure and HLA in healthy donors. Primers for the PCR totalled 60 Vbeta and 13 Jbeta. Some clones are missing from TCRdb's copy, which holds only in-frame ones; the method was immunoSEQ multiplex PCR. The sample contains some 200,000 clones, approximately 81% of which appear only once. Sequenced material: PBMCs. The receptors derive from a man in his fifties or sixties in good health and CMV-seronegative.

The J gene is TRBJ1-4, the V gene TRBV6-4; 9 bases match TRBD1. The CDR3 consists of 15 residues. Germline V lookup: CDR1 MRHNA, CDR2 SNTAGT. The V gene end was trimmed by 6 bases and the J gene end by 7 bases; junction bases not matched to a gene: 9. Here the CDR3 DNA reads TGTGCCAGCAGAATTCGGGACAGGGAGGGTGAAAAACTGTTTTTT. Translation: CASRIRDREGEKLFF.

The V call is TRBV27, the J call TRBJ1-6, with 7 bases that match TRBD1. CDR3 length: 13 residues. The germline V gene encodes CDR1 MNHEY and CDR2 SMNVEV (reference sequence). V shed 8 bases, J shed 12 bases, and the junction held 10 bases outside the gene matches. The CDR3 DNA sequence: TGTGCCAGCGGAGGGGGCGCGAGATTACCCCTCCACTTT. This gives the protein CASGGGARLPLHF.

J is TRBJ2-7 and V is TRBV6-5; D perhaps matches TRBD1 (6 bases). The V end was cut by 8 bases, the J end by 2 bases, with 13 bases between. This CDR3 comprises 13 residues. Germline V lookup: CDR1 MNHEY, CDR2 SVGAGI. The CDR3 DNA is TGTGCCAGCGGGGACACTCGCACCTACGAGCAGTACTTC. This encodes CASGDTRTYEQYF.

The CDR3 protein is CASSQLSGNTIYF. The CDR3 DNA sequence: TGTGCCAGCAGCCAACTCTCTGGAAACACCATATATTTT. This chain joins TRBV7-8 and TRBJ1-3; D is unclear. The CDR3 sequence is 13 residues long. Germline CDR1 and CDR2: SGHVS and FQNEAQ. V shed 5 bases and J shed 0 bases, with 5 bases lying between them.

The genes are TRBV29-1 and TRBJ1-4; D is undetermined. Per the germline V gene, CDR1 is SQVTM and CDR2 is ANQGSEA. The CDR3 is made up of 13 amino acids. Trimming took off 7 bases at V and 7 bases at J, with 16 bases between the two ends. The CDR3 protein is CSALPGAAEKLFF. The CDR3 DNA reads as TGCAGCGCCCTGCCCGGCGCGGCTGAAAAACTGTTTTTT.

DNA of the CDR3: TGTGCCAGCTCACCGACAGGAAAAAACATTCAGTACTTC. As protein: CASSPTGKNIQYF. The chain joins TRBV18 to TRBJ2-4; D might be TRBD1 (6 bases). CDR1 is KGHSH, CDR2 LQKENI, per germline. The CDR3 loop spans 13 amino acids. The V end was cut by 3 bases, the J end by 4 bases, with 7 bases between. The whole variable domain, filled in from reference TRBV18 and TRBJ2-4, reads NAGVMQNPRHLVRRRGQEARLRCSPMKGHSHVYWYRQLPEEGLKFMVYLQKENIIDESGMPKERFSAEFPKEGPSILRIQQVVRGDSAAYFCASSPTGKNIQYFGAGTRLSVL.

This chain joins TRBV19 and TRBJ1-1, with 8 bases identical to TRBD1. V trimming: 5 bases; J trimming: 0 bases; junction bases outside the gene matches: 14. This CDR3 comprises 18 residues. Germline CDR1 is LNHDA and CDR2 is SQIVND (reference sequence). For the CDR3, the DNA is TGTGCCAGTAGTCCCGGGACAGGCCTTAGCATCATGAACACTGAAGCTTTCTTT. This gives the protein CASSPGTGLSIMNTEAFF.

The chain joins TRBV5-6 to TRBJ1-2; D is uncertain. The CDR3 consists of 14 residues. The germline gives CDR1 SGHDT, CDR2 YYEEEE. Trimming took 4 bases from V and 8 from J, leaving 18 bases between them. CDR3 in DNA: TGTGCCAGCAGCCCGGATTTATTGCGGGGAGGCTACACCTTC. It is translated as CASSPDLLRGGYTF.

V is TRBV5-5 and J is TRBJ1-2, with TRBD1 matching over 10 bases. The junction had 8 bases not matched to a gene; V was cut back by 4 bases and J by 8 bases. CDR1 and CDR2 from the germline V gene are SGHKS and YYEKEE (reference sequence). The CDR3 totals 14 residues. CDR3 sequence reads: CASSTRDRGYGYTF. CDR3 bases: TGTGCCAGCAGCACCCGGGACAGGGGTTACGGCTACACCTTC.

This chain joins TRBV7-2 and TRBJ1-4; D is ambiguous. V lost 6 bases and J 4 bases, leaving 15 bases between the germline ends. The CDR3 covers 15 residues. Germline V gives CDR1 SGHTA, CDR2 FQGNSA. The CDR3 region has the DNA TGTGCCAGCAGGGTATCGGGGTCCGTTAATGAAAAACTGTTTTTT. Translated, it gives CASRVSGSVNEKLFF.

This chain links TRBV7-3 with TRBJ1-2; D is perhaps TRBD1 (5 bases). Germline assignment: CDR1 SGHTA and CDR2 FQGTGA. The ends were cut back, 2 bases at V and 8 bases at J, with 12 bases in the middle. CDR3 length: 13 residues. CDR3 nucleotides: TGTGCCAGCAGCTTAGGCCAGGGAAGCGGCTACACCTTC. It translates to CASSLGQGSGYTF.

The rearrangement links TRBV4-3 to TRBJ2-7, with TRBD1 identical over 8 bases. CDR3 length: 16 residues. Trimming removed 3 bases from V and 3 bases from J; junction bases left unmatched: 10. Germline CDR1 LGHNA, CDR2 YSLEER. CDR3 protein: CASSQKTGDQYYEQYF. In DNA form, the CDR3 reads TGCGCCAGCAGCCAGAAGACAGGGGACCAATACTACGAGCAGTACTTC.

The count of this clone is one. The chain combines TRBV7-8 with TRBJ2-1; D possibly corresponds to TRBD1 (6 bases). Trimming left V 2 bases short and J 1 base short, with 9 bases between. This CDR3 region has 15 residues. The germline CDR1 and CDR2 sequences are SGHVS and FQNEAQ. The chain's CDR3 is CASSLSGVSYNEQFF. The CDR3 DNA follows: TGTGCCAGCAGCTTATCAGGGGTATCCTACAATGAGCAGTTCTTC.

V is TRBV4-3 and J is TRBJ2-3; 7 bases line up with TRBD1. The CDR3 is 16 residues long. V lost 0 bases, J lost 2 bases, and 5 bases stayed unmatched. CDR1 is LGHNA, CDR2 YSLEER, per germline. CDR3 protein: CASSQDYGTDTDTQYF. For the CDR3, the DNA is TGCGCCAGCAGCCAAGATTACGGGACAGACACAGATACGCAGTATTTT.

This sequence joins TRBV6-1 and TRBJ2-5; no clear D gene. V lost 2 bases, J lost 11 bases, and 18 bases lay in between. The CDR3 totals 14 residues. The germline gives CDR1 MNHNS, CDR2 SASEGT. The CDR3, as DNA: TGTGCCAGCAGTGAAATCTCTCAGGTGTTTAAGCAGTACTTC. It is translated as CASSEISQVFKQYF.

This clone appeared once. The chain couples TRBV18 to TRBJ2-7; tentatively, D is TRBD2 (5 bases). The ends were cut back, 0 bases at V and 2 bases at J, with 8 bases in the middle. This CDR3 contains 14 residues. CDR1 KGHSH and CDR2 LQKENI come from the germline V gene. CDR3 loop: CASSPPRAPYEQYF. The CDR3 DNA is TGTGCCAGCTCACCACCGAGGGCACCCTACGAGCAGTACTTC.

The chain links TRBV9 to TRBJ2-3; 7 positions agree with TRBD2. The CDR3 contains 15 residues. Per germline, CDR1 SGDLS and CDR2 YYNGEE. V gave up 4 bases and J gave up 0 bases; unmatched junction bases: 5. The CDR3 DNA reads TGTGCCAGCAGCAGTGGGACTACTAGCACAGATACGCAGTATTTT. It codes for CASSSGTTSTDTQYF.

The V call is TRBV2, the J call TRBJ1-1, with a possible D match to TRBD1 (5 bases). The CDR3 is 13 residues long. V was cut by 5 bases and J by 4 bases, with 11 bases left in between. Germline CDR1 SNHLY, CDR2 FYNNEI. CDR3 nucleotides: TGTGCCAGCAGTCTCCGGGGGATCACTGAAGCTTTCTTT. As protein: CASSLRGITEAFF.

V gene TRBV29-1 combines with J gene TRBJ2-5; TRBD1 matches at 7 bases. The germline CDR1 and CDR2 sequences are SQVTM and ANQGSEA. J gave up 7 bases and V 4 bases, and 9 bases lay outside the gene matches. This CDR3 comprises 13 residues. CDR3 in amino acids: CSVGEGGRGTQYF. For the CDR3, the DNA is TGCAGCGTTGGGGAAGGGGGCCGGGGGACCCAGTACTTC.

The CDR3 coding sequence is TGTGCCACCAGCAGAGATCTTTCCGGGACAAAAAGAAACACCATATATTTT. Its protein product is CATSRDLSGTKRNTIYF. The chain carries TRBV15 and TRBJ1-3, with D maybe TRBD1 (6 bases). Germline V gene lookup returns CDR1 LNHNV and CDR2 YYDKDF (reference sequence). Between the trimmed V and J ends, which lost 0 bases and 5 bases, there was a span of 17 bases. CDR3 length: 17 amino acids.

CDR3 in DNA: TGTGCCAGCAGTGACTTTTTCCGGGACAGGGATTTCGTCTACGAGCAGTACTTC. It translates to CASSDFFRDRDFVYEQYF. The gene calls are TRBV6-4 and TRBJ2-7; 9 positions agree with TRBD1. The germline V gene has CDR1 MRHNA and CDR2 SNTAGT. Losses at the gene ends were 1 base for V and 3 bases for J; bases not matched to a gene: 13. This CDR3 is built from 18 residues.

V gene TRBV19 combines with J gene TRBJ1-1, with D perhaps TRBD1 (6 bases). This CDR3 is built from 13 residues. The ends were cut back, 9 bases at V and 0 bases at J, with 11 bases in the middle. In germline, CDR1 is LNHDA, CDR2 SQIVND (reference sequence). The CDR3 loop reads CARGARLNTEAFF. CDR3 coding DNA: TGTGCCAGGGGGGCCCGACTGAACACTGAAGCTTTCTTT.

V usage is TRBV6-5 and J usage is TRBJ2-7; the match to TRBD2 covers 9 bases. This CDR3 has 16 residues. With 0 bases clipped from V and 4 bases from J, the junction kept 7 bases outside the gene matches. The germline V gene encodes CDR1 MNHEY and CDR2 SVGAGI. Written as DNA, the CDR3 is TGTGCCAGCAGTTACTCAGGCGGGGGGGCGCGGTACGAGCAGTACTTC. Protein: CASSYSGGGARYEQYF.

The genes are TRBV7-6 and TRBJ2-3, with TRBD2 matching 11 bases. This CDR3 is 16 amino acids long. Trimming took 1 base from V and 4 from J; bases not matched to a gene: 4. The germline CDR1 and CDR2 sequences are SGHVS and FNYEAQ. CDR3 nucleotides: TGTGCCAGCAGCTTAGATAGCGGGGGGGCATCAGATACGCAGTATTTT. Amino acid sequence: CASSLDSGGASDTQYF.

This clone was observed once. This rearrangement joins TRBV18 to TRBJ1-1, with 7 bases aligning to TRBD1. The CDR3 sequence is 15 residues long. V was pared by 3 bases and J by 5 bases, with 9 bases of the junction left unmatched. Germline CDR1 reads KGHSH; CDR2 reads LQKENI. CDR3 nucleotide sequence: TGTGCCAGCTCACCGGTTGAGAGGGGGCGGACTGAAGCTTTCTTT. This sequence encodes CASSPVERGRTEAFF.

The chain couples TRBV9 to TRBJ2-1; TRBD1 aligns across 8 bases. The CDR3 spans 16 residues. Germline V gene data show CDR1 as SGDLS and CDR2 as YYNGEE. V trimming: 4 bases; J trimming: 5 bases; junction bases outside the gene matches: 11. The CDR3 DNA reads as TGTGCCAGCAGCCCCCTACAGGGGGGCCGGGACAATGAGCAGTTCTTC. It yields the protein CASSPLQGGRDNEQFF.

A word on this clone: A junction boundary mismatches the germline segment, possibly from a read error. CDR3 loop: CSSSLGPAEQYF. In nucleotides, the CDR3 is TGTTCCAGCAGCTTAGGGCCTGCCGAGCAGTACTTC. V gene TRBV7-9 combines with J gene TRBJ2-7; D gene ambiguous. This CDR3 is 12 amino acids long. Germline CDR1 SEHNR, CDR2 FQNEAQ (reference sequence). Looking up the rest from reference TRBV7-9 and TRBJ2-7 gives the full variable domain: DTGVSQNPRHKITKRGQNVTFRCDPISEHNRLYWYRQTLGQGPEFLTYFQNEAQLEKSRLLSDRFSAERPKGSFSTLEIQRTEQGDSAMYLCSSSLGPAEQYFGPGTRLTVT.

J is TRBJ2-1 and V is TRBV9, with a weak D call TRBD1 (5 bases). The V gene lost 1 base and the J gene lost 2 bases, with 13 bases spanning the gap. CDR1 is SGDLS, CDR2 YYNGEE, per germline. CDR3 length: 16 residues. DNA of the CDR3: TGTGCCAGCAGCGTAACGCAGGGCATGCCCTACAATGAGCAGTTCTTC. It is translated as CASSVTQGMPYNEQFF. The full variable domain, with the rest looked up from reference TRBV9 and TRBJ2-1, is DSGVTQTPKHLITATGQRVTLRCSPRSGDLSVYWYQQSLDQGLQFLIQYYNGEERAKGNILERFSAQQFPDLHSELNLSSLELGDSALYFCASSVTQGMPYNEQFFGPGTRLTVL.

The chain carries TRBV30 and TRBJ1-5, with D uncertain. V was clipped by 2 bases and J by 7 bases, with 12 bases between them. CDR3 length: 13 amino acids. CDR1 and CDR2 (germline): GTSNPN, SVGIG (reference sequence). The DNA for the CDR3 is TGTGCCTGGAGTTCGGGCGGGAAACAGCCCCAGCATTTT. Its protein is CAWSSGGKQPQHF. Looking up the rest from reference TRBV30 and TRBJ1-5 gives the full variable domain: SQTIHQWPATLVQPVGSPLSLECTVEGTSNPNLYWYRQAAGRGLQLLFYSVGIGQISSEVPQNLSASRPQDRQFILSSKKLLLSDSGFYLCAWSSGGKQPQHFGDGTRLSIL.